This TCR beta chain was observed in a study of OX40 agonist ivuxolimab in advanced cancers. Notes on the study in general: Antigen targets of the expanded peripheral T cells went undetermined.

As for this clone: The antigen is unknown.

Libraries were prepared by immunoSEQ multiplex PCR; TCRdb keeps only in-frame clonotypes and omits some of them. The table records 55,000 to 70,000 clones, around 88% of them present only once. The CDR3 contains 13 residues. Unmatched junction bases numbered 6, after V lost 8 bases and J lost 2 bases. This receptor was obtained from an adult with an advanced solid tumor such as melanoma, head and neck, liver or kidney cancer. This chain connects TRBV23-1 to TRBJ2-7, with TRBD1 identical over 7 bases. TRBV23-1 has ORF status, its function being uncertain. Sequencing used CD4+ or CD8+ T cells sorted from blood, obtained in a trial of the OX40 agonist ivuxolimab. The DNA for the CDR3 is TGCGCCAGCGATAACAGGGGAGCCTACGAGCAGTACTTC. Encoded protein: CASDNRGAYEQYF.